These 24 T cell receptor beta chains originate from one sample sequenced in a study of identical twins. TCRdb re-called the 5' RACE reads with MiXCR, one entry per CDR3 protein. This sample has 500,000 or so distinct CDR3 sequences, with 20% to 25% found just once. The same sample was also studied in work on T cells expressing NK-cell markers.

The sequenced sample consisted of CD4+ T cells sorted from blood. Receptors were obtained from a woman younger than 35 in good health.

The table lists this clonotype with a few counts. The chain's CDR3 is CSATDRANYGYTF. The CDR3 DNA reads as TGCAGTGCTACGGACAGGGCCAACTATGGCTACACCTTC. V and J are TRBV20-1 and TRBJ1-2; 8 nucleotides line up with TRBD1. Per the germline V gene, CDR1 is DFQATT and CDR2 is SNEGSKA (reference sequence). The CDR3 runs to 13 residues. V was pared by 4 bases and J by 2 bases, with 3 bases of the junction left unmatched.

This clonotype was recorded a few times. The chain joins TRBV5-1 to TRBJ1-2, with TRBD1 identical over 7 bases. Looked up from germline, CDR1 is SGHRS and CDR2 is YFSETQ. This CDR3 spans 14 amino acids. J lost 5 bases, V lost 7 bases, and 11 bases had no gene match. CDR3 sequence reads: CASRPGTDYYGYTF. The DNA of the CDR3 is TGCGCCAGCCGGCCCGGGACAGATTATTATGGCTACACCTTC. Full variable domain (outside the CDR3, taken from reference TRBV5-1 and TRBJ1-2): KAGVTQTPRYLIKTRGQQVTLSCSPISGHRSVSWYQQTPGQGLQFLFEYFSETQRNKGNFPGRFSGRQFSNSRSEMNVSTLELGDSALYLCASRPGTDYYGYTFGSGTRLTVV.

This clonotype was seen a few times. The chain couples TRBV10-3 to TRBJ2-5; the match to TRBD2 covers 10 bases. The CDR3 consists of 13 residues. The J segment lost 3 bases and the V segment lost 10 bases, leaving 5 bases of the junction unmatched. The germline V gene encodes CDR1 ENHRY and CDR2 SYGVKD. CDR3: CATDSGGKETQYF. The CDR3 region has the DNA TGTGCCACCGATAGCGGGGGGAAAGAGACCCAGTACTTC.

The genes are TRBV4-1 and TRBJ2-7; 9 nucleotides match TRBD2. Losses at the gene ends were 4 bases for V and 5 bases for J; bases not matched to a gene: 9. The germline V gene encodes CDR1 MGHRA and CDR2 YSYEKL. This CDR3 contains 15 residues. The CDR3: CASSLGAGGWDEQYF. In DNA form, the CDR3 reads TGCGCCAGCAGCCTGGGAGCGGGGGGCTGGGACGAGCAGTACTTC.

This clonotype has a count of ten or more. V usage is TRBV12-3 or TRBV12-4 and J usage is TRBJ1-6; D unclear. The CDR3 loop spans 12 amino acids. V gave up 3 bases and J gave up 8 bases, with 5 bases separating them. This CDR3 reads CASSFGDSPLHF. The DNA of the CDR3 is TGTGCCAGCAGTTTCGGTGATTCACCCCTCCACTTT.

As concerns this clonotype: Germline is not matched at one junction end, which may reflect a read error. The chain couples TRBV29-1 to TRBJ1-1, with TRBD1 identical over 7 bases. Germline V gene sequence: CDR1 SQVTM, CDR2 ANQGSEA. The CDR3 spans 14 residues. The CDR3, as DNA: TGCAGCGTTGAAGATCCCTACCGTGGACAGGCAGCGATGTTT. Encoded protein: CSVEDPYRGQAAMF.

This clonotype was seen a single time. The rearrangement links TRBV10-3 to TRBJ2-6; tentatively, D is TRBD1 or TRBD2 (5 bases each). The CDR3 runs to 18 residues. V lost 10 bases, J lost 1 base, and 23 bases lay in between. Germline values: CDR1 ENHRY, CDR2 SYGVKD. The CDR3 DNA sequence: TGTGCCACAGGGAGCACCGGCACAAAAACTTCTGGGGCCAACGTCCTGACTTTC. This codes for CATGSTGTKTSGANVLTF.

V usage is TRBV6-1 and J usage is TRBJ2-7; TRBD1 agrees at 8 bases. Germline V gene lookup returns CDR1 MNHNS and CDR2 SASEGT. CDR3 length: 14 residues. With 7 bases clipped from V and 0 bases from J, the junction kept 5 bases outside the gene matches. The CDR3 loop is CASTPGQDSYEQYF. The CDR3 DNA follows: TGTGCCAGCACTCCGGGACAGGACTCCTACGAGCAGTACTTC.

The sample holds a few counts of this clonotype. The rearrangement joins TRBV5-1 to TRBJ2-4; D perhaps matches TRBD1 (5 bases). CDR1 and CDR2 from the germline V gene are SGHRS and YFSETQ. Deletions cut 4 bases from V and 7 bases from J, with 15 bases between. The CDR3 is made up of 14 amino acids. CDR3 DNA sequence: TGCGCCAGCAGCCCCAGGACAAGGATGAACATTCAGTACTTC. Translated: CASSPRTRMNIQYF.

This clonotype was recorded at least ten times. The chain joins TRBV20-1 to TRBJ2-1; 11 bases agree with TRBD2. The CDR3 runs 14 residues. From germline, CDR1 is DFQATT and CDR2 SNEGSKA (reference sequence). The trim removed 6 bases at V and 4 bases at J, leaving 5 bases unmatched. The CDR3 loop reads CSAAGLAAYNEQFF. CDR3 coding DNA: TGCAGTGCAGCGGGACTAGCGGCATACAATGAGCAGTTCTTC.

CDR3 nucleotides: TGTGCCAGCAGTTTAGTGACCGGGGGAGGGGAGACCCAGTACTTC. Its protein product is CASSLVTGGGETQYF. The gene calls are TRBV12-3 or TRBV12-4 and TRBJ2-5, with 7 bases matching TRBD2. V lost 1 base to trimming and J lost 5 bases; unmatched junction nucleotides: 7. The length of the CDR3 is 15 residues.

The chain has TRBV5-1 and TRBJ2-7, with 9 bases identical to TRBD1. The germline V gene encodes CDR1 SGHRS and CDR2 YFSETQ. CDR3 length: 17 amino acids. V gave up 5 bases and J gave up 4 bases; unmatched junction bases: 16. The CDR3 region has the DNA TGCGCCAGCAGGGCTTTGGTAGGAGGGACAGGGACGTACGAGCAGTACTTC. Translating it yields CASRALVGGTGTYEQYF.

In the case of this clonotype: The conserved closing phenylalanine or tryptophan is absent in this CDR3, likely reflecting a read error. The rearrangement joins TRBV11-3 to TRBJ2-1, with D possibly being TRBD1 (6 bases). Deletions cut 0 bases from V and 9 bases from J, with 6 bases between. CDR1 is SGHNT, CDR2 YENEEA, per germline. This CDR3 contains 12 residues. The CDR3 sequence: CASSLDRGEQFV. The CDR3, as DNA: TGTGCCAGCAGCTTAGACAGGGGTGAGCAGTTCGTC.

The CDR3 here is CASSYSQATYEQYF. In nucleotides, the CDR3 is TGTGCCAGCAGTTACAGTCAGGCGACCTACGAGCAGTACTTC. The rearrangement uses TRBV6-5 and TRBJ2-7; no clear D gene. The CDR3 runs to 14 residues. The germline V and J ends were trimmed by 2 bases and 2 bases, with 10 bases remaining between them. The germline V gene encodes CDR1 MNHEY and CDR2 SVGAGI.

The J gene is TRBJ1-5, the V gene TRBV7-9, with D unclear. The germline gives CDR1 SEHNR, CDR2 FQNEAQ (reference sequence). Trimming shortened V by 3 bases and J by 6 bases, and 6 bases separated the two germline ends. This CDR3 is built from 12 residues. The CDR3 protein is CASSFGAQPQHF. The CDR3 DNA is TGTGCCAGCAGCTTTGGAGCTCAGCCCCAGCATTTT.

This clonotype was seen more than once but under ten times. This chain connects TRBV20-1 to TRBJ2-3; D possibly matches TRBD1 or TRBD2 (5 bases each). The length of the CDR3 is 13 residues. Germline CDR1 reads DFQATT; CDR2 reads SNEGSKA (reference sequence). The ends were cut back, 2 bases at V and 7 bases at J, with 13 bases in the middle. This CDR3 reads CSARLQEDNTQYF. The CDR3 nucleotides read TGCAGTGCTAGACTCCAGGAGGACAATACGCAGTATTTT.

The V gene is TRBV7-2, the J gene TRBJ2-3; D tentatively fits TRBD1 or TRBD2 (6 bases each). This CDR3 contains 15 residues. V lost 2 bases and J lost 6, with 15 bases in between. In germline, CDR1 is SGHTA, CDR2 FQGNSA. CDR3 coding DNA: TGTGCCAGCAGCTTAAGTAGCGGAAGGGGGGATACGCAGTATTTT. Residues: CASSLSSGRGDTQYF.

The chain couples TRBV29-1 to TRBJ1-1, with D possibly matching TRBD1 (5 bases). V was shortened by 6 bases and J by 1 base, with 18 bases between the two germline ends. Germline assignment: CDR1 SQVTM and CDR2 ANQGSEA. CDR3 length: 15 residues. CDR3 residues: CSVQTQGAANTEAFF. CDR3 coding DNA: TGCAGCGTCCAAACCCAGGGTGCGGCGAACACTGAAGCTTTCTTT.

This clonotype has just one count. The V call is TRBV5-1, the J call TRBJ1-1; a weak D match, TRBD1 (5 bases). Germline CDR1 SGHRS, CDR2 YFSETQ. This CDR3 region has 15 residues. V lost 4 bases to trimming and J lost 5 bases, with 18 bases between them. In nucleotides, the CDR3 is TGCGCCAGCAGCCCATGGGGCGGGATCGGAACTGAAGCTTTCTTT. It yields the protein CASSPWGGIGTEAFF.

The V call is TRBV27, the J call TRBJ2-1; 12 nucleotides agree with TRBD2. This CDR3 is 16 amino acids long. The germline CDR1 and CDR2 sequences are MNHEY and SMNVEV (reference sequence). V lost 4 bases, J lost 9 bases, and 10 bases stayed unmatched. CDR3 bases: TGTGCCAGCAGTTCTCTCCGGACTAGCGGGATAGGTGAGCAGTTCTTC. Its translation is CASSSLRTSGIGEQFF.

This clonotype appeared many times. The rearrangement uses TRBV5-1 and TRBJ2-7, with 14 bases matching TRBD2. The CDR3 has 17 residues. Germline V gene lookup returns CDR1 SGHRS and CDR2 YFSETQ. With V trimmed by 4 bases and J by 4 bases, 10 bases remained unmatched. The CDR3 spells CASSSGGTSGRVYEQYF. The CDR3 region has the DNA TGCGCCAGCAGCAGCGGAGGGACTAGCGGGAGAGTTTACGAGCAGTACTTC.

This chain uses TRBV20-1 with TRBJ1-4; a weak D match, TRBD1 (6 bases). CDR1 is DFQATT, CDR2 SNEGSKA, per germline (reference sequence). The CDR3 is made up of 14 amino acids. V was cut by 5 bases and J by 5 bases, with 15 bases left in between. CDR3 in amino acids: CSAYHRDRNEKLFF. CDR3 coding DNA: TGCAGTGCTTACCACAGGGACCGGAATGAAAAACTGTTTTTT.

As regards this clonotype: At one boundary the junction diverges from the germline segment, which might be a read error. The chain carries TRBV12-3 or TRBV12-4 and TRBJ1-3; D perhaps matches TRBD1 (5 bases). This CDR3 contains 18 residues. The CDR3 DNA reads TGTGCCAGCAGTTTAGGTGGGGCAGGACCCTACTCTGGAAACACCATATATTTC. This codes for CASSLGGAGPYSGNTIYF.

The V gene is TRBV20-1, the J gene TRBJ2-7; TRBD1 aligns across 8 bases. V gave up 5 bases and J gave up 3 bases; unmatched junction bases: 9. Germline-derived CDR1 and CDR2 are DFQATT and SNEGSKA (reference sequence). This CDR3 has 14 residues. CDR3 amino acids: CSALTGEVIYEQYF. For the CDR3, the DNA is TGCAGTGCTCTGACAGGGGAAGTCATCTACGAGCAGTACTTC.